This TCR beta chain was recorded in a study of identical twins. This clonotype has more than one count but fewer than ten. Its target is unknown. TCRdb re-derived calls from the 5' RACE reads in MiXCR, one entry per CDR3 protein. Of about 570,000 distinct CDR3 sequences in the sample, 9.6% were seen once. Study results and caveats: The study drew conclusions from cross-sectional statistical analysis, not from following the same donors. Insertions ran lower in abundant cord blood beta clonotypes, though not in memory repertoires. The models systematically underestimated how much out-of-frame TCR alpha was shared in monozygotic twins. Analyses based on zero insertions could be partly confounded by invariant MAIT and iNKT cells.

With 7 bases clipped from V and 4 bases from J, the junction kept 14 bases outside the gene matches. In germline, CDR1 is SGHTA, CDR2 FQGNSA. The CDR3 spans 16 residues. This sample also belongs to another study, concerning yellow fever vaccine responses in identical twins.

The clonotype originates from a woman under 30 in good health. The chain uses TRBV7-2 and TRBJ2-3; 7 positions match TRBD1. The material sequenced was PBMCs. The CDR3 sequence is CASILKGTVYPDTQYF. The CDR3 DNA reads as TGTGCCAGCATCCTAAAAGGGACAGTTTACCCAGATACGCAGTATTTT.